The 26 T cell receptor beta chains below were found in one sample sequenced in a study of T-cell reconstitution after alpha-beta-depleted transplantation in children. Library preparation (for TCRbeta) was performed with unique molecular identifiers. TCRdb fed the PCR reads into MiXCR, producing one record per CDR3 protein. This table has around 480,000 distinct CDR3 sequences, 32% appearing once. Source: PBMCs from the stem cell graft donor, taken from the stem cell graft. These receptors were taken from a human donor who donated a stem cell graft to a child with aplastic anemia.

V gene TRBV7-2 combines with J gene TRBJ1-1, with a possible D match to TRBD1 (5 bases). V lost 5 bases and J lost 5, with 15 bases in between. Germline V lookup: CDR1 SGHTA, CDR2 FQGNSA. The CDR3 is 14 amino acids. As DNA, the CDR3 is TGTGCCAGCAGCCTCGGGACTGAGGGGACTGAAGCTTTCTTT. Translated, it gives CASSLGTEGTEAFF.

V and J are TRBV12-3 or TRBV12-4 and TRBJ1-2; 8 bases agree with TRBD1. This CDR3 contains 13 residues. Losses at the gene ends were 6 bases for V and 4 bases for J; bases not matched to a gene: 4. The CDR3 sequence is CASRRQGTYGYTF. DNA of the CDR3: TGTGCCAGCAGGCGACAGGGGACCTATGGCTACACCTTC.

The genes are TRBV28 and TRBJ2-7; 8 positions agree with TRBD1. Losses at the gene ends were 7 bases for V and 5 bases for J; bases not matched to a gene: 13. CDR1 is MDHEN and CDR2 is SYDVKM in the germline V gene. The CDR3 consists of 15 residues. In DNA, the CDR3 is TGTGCCAGCATTCACCACGGGACAGGTGCCAACGAGCAGTACTTC. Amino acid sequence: CASIHHGTGANEQYF.

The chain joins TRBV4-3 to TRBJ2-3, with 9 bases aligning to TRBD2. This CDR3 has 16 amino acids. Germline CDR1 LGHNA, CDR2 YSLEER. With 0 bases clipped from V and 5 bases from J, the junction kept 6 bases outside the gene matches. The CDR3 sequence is CASSQEVAGVGDTQYF. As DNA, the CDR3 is TGCGCCAGCAGCCAAGAAGTAGCGGGAGTGGGAGATACGCAGTATTTT.

The CDR3 here is CASIPATQYF. For the CDR3, the DNA is TGTGCCAGTATTCCGGCGACCCAGTACTTC. The chain recombines TRBV19 with TRBJ2-5; no definite D call. Trimming removed 7 bases from V and 7 bases from J, with 7 bases in between. Germline V lookup: CDR1 LNHDA, CDR2 SQIVND (reference sequence). The CDR3 runs to 10 residues.

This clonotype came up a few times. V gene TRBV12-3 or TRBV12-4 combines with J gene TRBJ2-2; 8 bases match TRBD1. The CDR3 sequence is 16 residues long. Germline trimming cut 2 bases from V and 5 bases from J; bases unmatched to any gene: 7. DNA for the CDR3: TGTGCCAGCAGTTTACTCCAGGGGGCGGTGACCGGGGAGCTGTTTTTT. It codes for CASSLLQGAVTGELFF.

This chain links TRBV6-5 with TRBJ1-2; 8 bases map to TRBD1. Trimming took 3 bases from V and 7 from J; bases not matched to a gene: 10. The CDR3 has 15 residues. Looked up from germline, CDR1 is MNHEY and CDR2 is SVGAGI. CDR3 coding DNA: TGTGCCAGCAGTTATTCAGGACAGGGAGAAGGTGGCTACACCTTC. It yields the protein CASSYSGQGEGGYTF.

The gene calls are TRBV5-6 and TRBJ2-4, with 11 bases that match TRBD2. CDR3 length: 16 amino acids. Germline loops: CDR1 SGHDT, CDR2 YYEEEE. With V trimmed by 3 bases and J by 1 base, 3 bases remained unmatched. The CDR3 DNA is TGTGCCAGCAGCTCACGACTAGCGGGGGCCAAAAACATTCAGTACTTC. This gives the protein CASSSRLAGAKNIQYF.

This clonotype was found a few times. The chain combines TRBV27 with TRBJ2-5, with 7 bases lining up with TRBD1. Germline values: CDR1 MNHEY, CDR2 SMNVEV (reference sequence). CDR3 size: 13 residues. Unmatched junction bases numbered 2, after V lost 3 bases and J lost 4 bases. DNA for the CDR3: TGTGCCAGCAGTTTGACAGGGATAGAGACCCAGTACTTC. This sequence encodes CASSLTGIETQYF.

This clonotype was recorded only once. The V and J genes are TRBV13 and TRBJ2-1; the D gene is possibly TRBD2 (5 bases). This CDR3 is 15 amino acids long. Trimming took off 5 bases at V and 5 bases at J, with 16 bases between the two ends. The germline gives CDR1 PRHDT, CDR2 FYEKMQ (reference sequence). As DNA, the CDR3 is TGTGCCAGCAGCGGCGTTAGTATCGGGGACAATGAGCAGTTCTTC. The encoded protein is CASSGVSIGDNEQFF.

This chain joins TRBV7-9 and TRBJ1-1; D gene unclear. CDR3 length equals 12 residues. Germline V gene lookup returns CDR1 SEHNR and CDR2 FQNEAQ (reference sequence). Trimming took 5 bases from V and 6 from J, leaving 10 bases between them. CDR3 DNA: TGTGCCAGCAGCCAAAATTTCGCTGAAGCTTTCTTT. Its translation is CASSQNFAEAFF.

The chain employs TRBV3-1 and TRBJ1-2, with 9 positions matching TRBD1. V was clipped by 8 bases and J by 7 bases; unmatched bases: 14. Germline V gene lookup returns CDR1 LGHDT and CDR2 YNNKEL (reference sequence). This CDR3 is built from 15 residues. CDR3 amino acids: CASRSTGGIDFGYTF. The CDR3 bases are TGTGCCAGCCGGTCGACAGGGGGGATAGACTTTGGCTACACCTTC.

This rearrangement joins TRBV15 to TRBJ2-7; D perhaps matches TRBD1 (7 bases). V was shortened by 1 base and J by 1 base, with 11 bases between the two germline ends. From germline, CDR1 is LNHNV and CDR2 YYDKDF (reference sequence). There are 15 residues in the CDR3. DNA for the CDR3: TGTGCCACCAGCAGAGTTTCAGGGGGGTCCTACGAGCAGTACTTC. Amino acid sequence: CATSRVSGGSYEQYF.

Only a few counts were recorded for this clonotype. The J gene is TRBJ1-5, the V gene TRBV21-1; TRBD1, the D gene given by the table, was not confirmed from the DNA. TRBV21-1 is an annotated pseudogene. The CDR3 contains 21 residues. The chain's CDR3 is CASSKMDGGTAQIYSNQPQHF. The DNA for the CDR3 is TGTGCCAGCAGCAAAATGGATGGAGGGACAGCGCAGATTTATAGCAATCAGCCCCAGCATTTT.

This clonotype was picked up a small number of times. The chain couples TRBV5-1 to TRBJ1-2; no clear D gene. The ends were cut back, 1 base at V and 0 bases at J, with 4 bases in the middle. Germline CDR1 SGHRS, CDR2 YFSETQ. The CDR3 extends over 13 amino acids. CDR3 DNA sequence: TGCGCCAGCAGCTTGCGGACTAACTATGGCTACACCTTC. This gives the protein CASSLRTNYGYTF. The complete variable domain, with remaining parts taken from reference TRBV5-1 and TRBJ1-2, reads KAGVTQTPRYLIKTRGQQVTLSCSPISGHRSVSWYQQTPGQGLQFLFEYFSETQRNKGNFPGRFSGRQFSNSRSEMNVSTLELGDSALYLCASSLRTNYGYTFGSGTRLTVV.

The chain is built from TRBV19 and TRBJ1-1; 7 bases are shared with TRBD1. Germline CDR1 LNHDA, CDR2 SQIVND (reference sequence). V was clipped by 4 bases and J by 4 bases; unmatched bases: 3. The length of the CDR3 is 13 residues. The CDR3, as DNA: TGTGCCAGTAGTACCAGGGGGAGCACTGAAGCTTTCTTT. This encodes CASSTRGSTEAFF.

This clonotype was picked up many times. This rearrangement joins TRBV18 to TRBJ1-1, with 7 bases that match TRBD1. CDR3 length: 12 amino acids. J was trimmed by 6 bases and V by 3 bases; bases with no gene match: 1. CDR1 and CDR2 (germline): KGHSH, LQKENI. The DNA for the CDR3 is TGTGCCAGCTCACCGGACAGGTCTGAAGCTTTCTTT. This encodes CASSPDRSEAFF.

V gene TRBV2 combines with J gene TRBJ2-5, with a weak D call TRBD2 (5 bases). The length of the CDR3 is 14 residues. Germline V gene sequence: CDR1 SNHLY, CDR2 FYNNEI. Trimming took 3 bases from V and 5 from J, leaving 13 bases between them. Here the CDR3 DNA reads TGTGCCAGCAGTGAGTCCACTAGTTGGGAGACCCAGTACTTC. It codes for CASSESTSWETQYF.

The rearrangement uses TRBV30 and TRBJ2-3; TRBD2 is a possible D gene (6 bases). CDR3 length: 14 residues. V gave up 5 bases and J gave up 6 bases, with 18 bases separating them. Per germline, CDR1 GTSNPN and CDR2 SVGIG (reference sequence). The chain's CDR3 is CAWASGMGRDTQYF. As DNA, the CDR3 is TGTGCCTGGGCATCAGGGATGGGGAGGGATACGCAGTATTTT.

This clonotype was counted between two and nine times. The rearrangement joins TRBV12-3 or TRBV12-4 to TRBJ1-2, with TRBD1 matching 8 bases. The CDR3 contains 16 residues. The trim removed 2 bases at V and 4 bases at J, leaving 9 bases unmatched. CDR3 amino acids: CASSLTTRGRSYGYTF. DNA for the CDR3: TGTGCCAGCAGTTTAACAACCAGGGGGCGCAGCTATGGCTACACCTTC.

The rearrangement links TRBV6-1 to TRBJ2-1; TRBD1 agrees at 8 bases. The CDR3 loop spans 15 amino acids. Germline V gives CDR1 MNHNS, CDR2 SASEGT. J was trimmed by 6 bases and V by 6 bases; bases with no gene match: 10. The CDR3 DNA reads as TGTGCCAGCAGCGAGGCAGGGGGCAGCCGCAATGAGCAGTTCTTC. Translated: CASSEAGGSRNEQFF.

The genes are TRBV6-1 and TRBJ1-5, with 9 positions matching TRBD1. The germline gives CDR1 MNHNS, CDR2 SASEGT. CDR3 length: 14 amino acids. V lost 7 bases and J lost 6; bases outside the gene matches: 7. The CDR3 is CASTRTGGRQPQHF. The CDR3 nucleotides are TGTGCCAGCACCCGAACAGGGGGCCGTCAGCCCCAGCATTTT.

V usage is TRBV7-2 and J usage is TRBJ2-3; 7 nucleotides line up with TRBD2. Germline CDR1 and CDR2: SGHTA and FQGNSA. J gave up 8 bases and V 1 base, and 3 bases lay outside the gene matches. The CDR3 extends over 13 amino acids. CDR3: CASSLGGGSTQYF. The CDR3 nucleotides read TGTGCCAGCAGCTTAGGGGGAGGGAGTACGCAGTATTTT. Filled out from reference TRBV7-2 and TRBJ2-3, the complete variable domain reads GAGVSQSPSNKVTEKGKDVELRCDPISGHTALYWYRQSLGQGLEFLIYFQGNSAPDKSGLPSDRFSAERTGGSVSTLTIQRTQQEDSAVYLCASSLGGGSTQYFGPGTRLTVL.

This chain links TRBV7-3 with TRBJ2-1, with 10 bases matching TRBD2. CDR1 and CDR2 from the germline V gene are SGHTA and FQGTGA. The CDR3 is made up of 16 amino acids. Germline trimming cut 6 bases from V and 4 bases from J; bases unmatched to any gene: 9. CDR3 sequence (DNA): TGTGCCAGCAGTCCTGAGGGTAGCGGGAGGTACAATGAGCAGTTCTTC. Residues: CASSPEGSGRYNEQFF.

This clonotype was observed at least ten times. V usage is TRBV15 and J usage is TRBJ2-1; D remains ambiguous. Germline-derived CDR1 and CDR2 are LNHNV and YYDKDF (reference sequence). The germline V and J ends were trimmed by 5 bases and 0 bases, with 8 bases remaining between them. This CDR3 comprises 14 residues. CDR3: CATSVRLSYNEQFF. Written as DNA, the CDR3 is TGTGCCACCAGCGTGAGACTCTCCTACAATGAGCAGTTCTTC.

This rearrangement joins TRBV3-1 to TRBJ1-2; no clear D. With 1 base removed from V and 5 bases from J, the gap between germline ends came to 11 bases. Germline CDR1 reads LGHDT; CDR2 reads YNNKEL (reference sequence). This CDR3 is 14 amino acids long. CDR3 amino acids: CASSQAQLRYGYTF. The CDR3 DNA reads TGTGCCAGCAGCCAAGCGCAGTTACGATATGGCTACACCTTC.